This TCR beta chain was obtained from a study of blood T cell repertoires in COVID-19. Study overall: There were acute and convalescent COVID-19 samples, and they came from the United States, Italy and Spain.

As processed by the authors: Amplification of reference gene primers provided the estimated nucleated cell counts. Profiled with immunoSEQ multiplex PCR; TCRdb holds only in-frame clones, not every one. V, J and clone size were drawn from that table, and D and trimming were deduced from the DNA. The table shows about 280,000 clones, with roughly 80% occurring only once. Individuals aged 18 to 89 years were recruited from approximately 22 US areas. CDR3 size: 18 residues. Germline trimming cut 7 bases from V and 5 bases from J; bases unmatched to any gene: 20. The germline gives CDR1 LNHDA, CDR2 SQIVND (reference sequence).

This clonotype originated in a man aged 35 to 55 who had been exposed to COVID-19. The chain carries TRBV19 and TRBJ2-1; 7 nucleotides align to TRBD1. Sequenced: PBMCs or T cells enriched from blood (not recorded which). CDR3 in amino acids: CASTRSPTRGGPHNEQFF. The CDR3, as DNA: TGTGCCAGTACCAGATCCCCAACCCGAGGGGGCCCCCACAATGAGCAGTTCTTC.